This T cell receptor beta chain emerged from a study of blood T cells in healthy people across ages. J was trimmed by 3 bases and V by 2 bases; bases with no gene match: 5. Germline CDR1 MDHEN, CDR2 SYDVKM. The CDR3 runs 16 residues. A sample-barcoded 5' primer and a J-beta primer mix were used in a second PCR of roughly 7 to 11 cycles. A single record per CDR3 protein comes from TCRdb applying MiXCR to the 5' RACE reads. The data hold roughly 800,000 distinct CDR3 sequences, with nearly 60% observed a single time. This clonotype has a handful of counts. This chain joins TRBV28 and TRBJ2-5; TRBD2 matches 11 bases. The clonotype comes from a man under 40 in good health. Sequencing was performed on blood. CDR3 sequence reads: CASSLVAGGDEETQYF. The CDR3 nucleotides are TGTGCCAGCAGTTTAGTAGCGGGGGGGGACGAAGAGACCCAGTACTTC. Drawing the rest from reference TRBV28 and TRBJ2-5, the complete variable domain is DVKVTQSSRYLVKRTGEKVFLECVQDMDHENMFWYRQDPGLGLRLIYFSYDVKMKEKGDIPEGYSVSREKKERFSLILESASTNQTSMYLCASSLVAGGDEETQYFGPGTRLLVL.